Listed below are T cell receptor beta chains from one sample, sequenced in a study of CD4 T cells in relation to SARS-CoV-2 and coronaviruses. Clones were sequenced by immunoSEQ multiplex PCR, and TCRdb holds only the in-frame ones, with some missing. The sample records roughly 20,000 clones, approximately 82% being singletons. These receptors have no known antigen. Material: CD4+ T cells from PBMCs, cultured in vitro. The receptor set was obtained from a human donor in good health. Both conserved end residues are part of each CDR3. Each record gives: clone size, D gene, J gene, V gene, CDR3 protein, CDR3 DNA. D genes are given only for firm matches. The size entry is marked missing in some rows and otherwise reads once, few, many or a size class.

. | TRBD1 | TRBJ1-1 | TRBV7-8 | CASRGQPNTEAFF | TGTGCCAGCAGGGGACAGCCGAACACTGAAGCTTTCTTT
few | TRBD2 | TRBJ2-2 | TRBV4-2 | CASSQDLFLAGIGTGELFF | TGTGCCAGCAGCCAAGATCTTTTCCTAGCGGGGATTGGGACCGGGGAGCTGTTTTTT
. | TRBD1 | TRBJ1-1 | TRBV2 | CASRPTGQAYEAFF | TGTGCCAGCAGGCCGACGGGACAGGCCTATGAAGCTTTCTTT
once | . | TRBJ2-5 | TRBV11-3 | CASSKDPSRAETQYF | TGTGCCAGCAGCAAGGACCCTTCCCGGGCAGAGACCCAGTACTTC
. | TRBD1 | TRBJ1-1 | TRBV7-9 | CASSSRDREDTEAFF | TGTGCCAGCAGCTCCCGGGACAGGGAGGACACTGAAGCTTTCTTT
once | . | TRBJ2-1 | TRBV9 | CASSTWSVGNEQFF | TGTGCCAGCAGCACTTGGTCGGTGGGGAATGAGCAGTTCTTC
few | TRBD2 | TRBJ2-1 | TRBV9 | CASSARGSGISEQFF | TGTGCCAGCAGCGCCCGGGGTAGCGGGATTAGTGAGCAGTTCTTC
once | TRBD2 | TRBJ2-3 | TRBV15 | CATSRTGTSASDTQYF | TGTGCCACCAGCAGGACCGGGACTAGCGCTTCCGATACGCAGTATTTT
few | TRBD2 | TRBJ2-1 | TRBV7-3 | CASSSLPGLAGVNEQFF | TGTGCCAGCAGCTCGCTACCGGGACTAGCGGGAGTCAATGAGCAGTTCTTC
. | . | TRBJ2-7 | TRBV5-5 | CASSLDRVSSYEQYF | TGTGCCAGCAGCTTGGATCGGGTTAGCTCCTACGAGCAGTACTTC
. | TRBD2 | TRBJ2-1 | TRBV2 | CASRPGLAGGPGNEQFF | TGTGCCAGCAGACCGGGACTAGCGGGAGGGCCGGGAAATGAGCAGTTCTTC
. | . | TRBJ1-1 | TRBV5-1 | CASSPQGVGTEAFF | TGCGCCAGCAGCCCCCAGGGAGTGGGCACTGAAGCTTTCTTT
. | . | TRBJ1-2 | TRBV6-5 | CASSYSTQPHGYTF | TGTGCCAGCAGTTACTCGACACAGCCCCATGGCTACACCTTC
. | TRBD2 | TRBJ2-7 | TRBV4-1 | CASSPWGRLAGDSYEQYF | TGCGCCAGCAGCCCTTGGGGGCGACTAGCGGGCGACTCCTACGAGCAGTACTTC
. | . | TRBJ2-1 | TRBV23-1 | CASITPFTEGGQRANEQFF | TGCGCCAGTATAACTCCGTTCACCGAGGGCGGACAACGGGCGAATGAGCAGTTCTTC
. | TRBD2 | TRBJ2-1 | TRBV24-1 | CATSGLAGGPIEQFF | TGTGCCACCAGTGGACTAGCGGGAGGCCCCATAGAGCAGTTCTTC
once | TRBD2 | TRBJ2-3 | TRBV7-2 | CASSLESPGLAGADTQYF | TGTGCCAGCAGCTTAGAATCCCCTGGACTAGCGGGAGCAGATACGCAGTATTTT
. | . | TRBJ2-7 | TRBV19 | CASSFRDKPYEQYF | TGTGCCAGTAGTTTCCGGGACAAACCCTACGAGCAGTACTTC
. | TRBD1 | TRBJ2-2 | TRBV25-1 | CASSGRDRDRGELFF | TGTGCCAGCAGTGGCCGGGACAGGGATAGGGGGGAGCTGTTTTTT
. | . | TRBJ2-7 | TRBV6-6 | CASVGQYEQYF | TGTGCCAGCGTAGGACAATACGAGCAGTACTTC
. | . | TRBJ2-2 | TRBV6-5 | CASTEGHLTGELFF | TGTGCCAGCACGGAGGGACATTTAACCGGGGAGCTGTTTTTT
. | . | TRBJ1-4 | TRBV24-1 | CATSDPPPAEKLFF | TGTGCCACCAGTGATCCACCGCCGGCTGAAAAACTGTTTTTT
. | TRBD2 | TRBJ2-1 | TRBV5-4 | CASSLGLASNNEQFF | TGTGCCAGCAGCCTCGGACTAGCGAGCAACAATGAGCAGTTCTTC
. | . | TRBJ2-6 | TRBV12-5 | CASGLAPVGDLTF | TGTGCTAGTGGTTTGGCCCCGGTGGGAGACCTGACTTTC
. | . | TRBJ1-5 | TRBV5-1 | CASSLDASPSQPQHF | TGCGCCAGCAGCTTGGATGCCAGTCCCTCTCAGCCCCAGCATTTT
. | . | TRBJ1-5 | TRBV7-8 | CASSLAGRRPQHF | TGTGCCAGCAGCTTAGCAGGGAGGCGGCCCCAGCATTTT
. | . | TRBJ2-1 | TRBV6-1 | CASSEEERARYNEQFF | TGTGCCAGCAGTGAAGAGGAGAGGGCCCGCTACAATGAGCAGTTCTTC
. | . | TRBJ2-7 | TRBV6-1 | CASSESGQIIRVDEQYF | TGTGCCAGCAGTGAATCCGGGCAAATTATTCGCGTAGACGAGCAGTACTTC
few | TRBD1 | TRBJ2-7 | TRBV3-1/TRBV3-2 | CASGRQGANEQYF | TGTGCCAGCGGAAGACAGGGGGCCAACGAGCAGTACTTC
. | . | TRBJ2-5 | TRBV10-1 | CASSESLETQETQYF | TGCGCCAGCAGTGAGTCGTTAGAGACCCAAGAGACCCAGTACTTC